The 9 T cell receptor beta chains below come from one sample, sequenced in a study of identical twins. Each CDR3 protein gets one entry after TCRdb re-called the 5' RACE reads with MiXCR. Of under 1 million distinct CDR3 sequences listed, around 12% are singletons. The sample was also reused in another study, on yellow fever vaccine responses in identical twins.

Source material: PBMCs. The source of these receptors is a woman aged 18-29 years in good health.

This clonotype was counted many times. CDR3 region: CASSQTGTSGGGSYNEQFF. The CDR3 coding sequence is TGCGCCAGCAGCCAAACCGGGACTAGCGGGGGGGGTTCCTACAATGAGCAGTTCTTC. V gene TRBV4-1 combines with J gene TRBJ2-1; 16 bases align to TRBD2. This CDR3 has 19 residues. Germline lookup yields CDR1 MGHRA and CDR2 YSYEKL. The trim removed 2 bases at V and 1 base at J, leaving 5 bases unmatched.

A few counts support this clonotype. V usage is TRBV28 and J usage is TRBJ2-7; the match to TRBD1 covers 8 bases. V gave up 3 bases and J gave up 2 bases; unmatched junction bases: 6. Germline V gives CDR1 MDHEN, CDR2 SYDVKM. The CDR3 runs 15 residues. CDR3 amino acids: CASSFPSTGAYEQYF. The CDR3 nucleotides are TGTGCCAGCAGTTTCCCATCGACAGGGGCCTACGAGCAGTACTTC.

This clonotype has ten or more counts. This rearrangement joins TRBV5-5 to TRBJ2-2, with 9 bases lining up with TRBD1. The germline gives CDR1 SGHKS, CDR2 YYEKEE (reference sequence). J gave up 1 base and V 5 bases, and 6 bases lay outside the gene matches. CDR3 size: 16 residues. The chain's CDR3 is CASREQGAWNTGELFF. CDR3 coding DNA: TGTGCCAGCAGGGAACAGGGGGCCTGGAACACCGGGGAGCTGTTTTTT.

The chain recombines TRBV6-5 with TRBJ2-5, with 11 positions matching TRBD2. V lost 0 bases and J lost 7; bases outside the gene matches: 10. Germline V gives CDR1 MNHEY, CDR2 SVGAGI. This CDR3 region has 17 residues. The CDR3 spells CASSYSGLAEPPGTQYF. CDR3 nucleotide sequence: TGTGCCAGCAGTTACTCGGGACTAGCGGAGCCTCCAGGGACCCAGTACTTC.

This clonotype was counted only a few times. The chain couples TRBV5-1 to TRBJ2-3, with 8 positions matching TRBD2. The CDR3 is made up of 15 amino acids. Losses at the gene ends were 8 bases for V and 4 bases for J; bases not matched to a gene: 12. The germline V gene encodes CDR1 SGHRS and CDR2 YFSETQ. The CDR3 bases are TGCGCCAGTTGCAACGGGGGGGCCGGGGCAGATACGCAGTATTTT. This sequence encodes CASCNGGAGADTQYF.

This clonotype was seen more than once but under ten times. The chain uses TRBV4-2 and TRBJ2-5; TRBD2 matches at 10 bases. The V gene's germline CDR1 is LGHNA and CDR2 YNFKEQ. The J segment lost 2 bases and the V segment lost 1 base, leaving 7 bases of the junction unmatched. The CDR3 has 17 residues. CDR3 in DNA: TGTGCCAGCAGCCAAGGCGTAGCGGGGGGATCTCAAGAGACCCAGTACTTC. Translation: CASSQGVAGGSQETQYF.

The gene calls are TRBV6-1 and TRBJ2-7; D is perhaps TRBD2 (6 bases). Looked up from germline, CDR1 is MNHNS and CDR2 is SASEGT. V was clipped by 7 bases and J by 3 bases, with 16 bases between them. The CDR3 runs 14 residues. The CDR3 is CASTHPGAGYEQYF. The CDR3 bases are TGTGCCAGCACCCACCCGGGAGCGGGCTACGAGCAGTACTTC.

This clonotype was observed many times. V gene TRBV5-1 combines with J gene TRBJ2-1, with TRBD1 matching 10 bases. The CDR3 is 17 residues long. V lost 2 bases, J lost 4 bases, and 9 bases stayed unmatched. Per the germline V gene, CDR1 is SGHRS and CDR2 is YFSETQ. The CDR3 nucleotides are TGCGCCAGCAGCTTCCCGGGGGAGGGACAGGGGTACAATGAGCAGTTCTTC. Translation: CASSFPGEGQGYNEQFF.

This clonotype was observed at least ten times. V gene TRBV14 combines with J gene TRBJ2-7; D not certain. This CDR3 comprises 12 residues. V lost 1 base to trimming and J lost 4 bases, with 5 bases between them. Germline CDR1 reads SGHDN; CDR2 reads FVKESK. The chain's CDR3 is CASSQVVYEQYF. The CDR3 DNA is TGTGCCAGCAGCCAAGTCGTATACGAGCAGTACTTC.